The TCR beta chain under discussion was sequenced for a study of blood T cells in healthy people across ages. The study's findings and limits: Reliance upon unsorted PBMCs precluded definitive naive versus antigen-experienced comparison.

With a J-beta primer mix and a sample-barcoded 5' primer, a second PCR ran about 6 to 11 cycles. One entry per CDR3 protein, called by TCRdb with MiXCR from the 5' RACE reads. The data show roughly 800,000 distinct CDR3 sequences, with roughly 50% seen just once and over 20% held by the top ten. This clonotype came up a few times. Its antigen is still unknown. The CDR3 covers 17 residues. V lost 5 bases to trimming and J lost 4 bases; unmatched junction nucleotides: 14. Germline assignment: CDR1 SGHVS and CDR2 FNYEAQ. The sample comprised blood. This clonotype was obtained from a man in his thirties or forties in good health. The chain links TRBV7-6 to TRBJ2-5, with 9 bases matching TRBD2. CDR3: CASSTVGIAGDLETQYF. The DNA of the CDR3 is TGTGCCAGCAGCACAGTGGGAATAGCGGGAGATCTAGAGACCCAGTACTTC.